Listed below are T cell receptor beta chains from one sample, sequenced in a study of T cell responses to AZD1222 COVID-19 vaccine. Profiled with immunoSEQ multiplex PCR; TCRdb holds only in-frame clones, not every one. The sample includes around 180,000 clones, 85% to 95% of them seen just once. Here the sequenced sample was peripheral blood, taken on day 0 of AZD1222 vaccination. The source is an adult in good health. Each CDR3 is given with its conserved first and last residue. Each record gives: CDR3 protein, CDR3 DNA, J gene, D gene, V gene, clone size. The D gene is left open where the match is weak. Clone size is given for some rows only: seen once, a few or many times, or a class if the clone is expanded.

CASSSGTEAFF,TGTGCCAGCAGTTCCGGTACTGAAGCTTTCTTT,TRBJ1-1,.,TRBV6-5,.
CAPETDTEAFF,TGTGCCCCCGAGACGGACACTGAAGCTTTCTTT,TRBJ1-1,.,TRBV15,.
CASSLWGGGSSYEQYF,TGCGCCAGCAGCTTGTGGGGGGGAGGAAGCTCCTACGAGCAGTACTTC,TRBJ2-7,TRBD2,TRBV5-1,.
CAISESWEQYF,TGTGCCATCAGTGAGTCGTGGGAGCAGTACTTC,TRBJ2-7,.,TRBV10-3,.
CASSNRGGKNTEAFF,TGTGCCAGTAGTAACAGGGGGGGAAAGAACACTGAAGCTTTCTTT,TRBJ1-1,TRBD1,TRBV19,.
CASSRQGGQSPLHF,TGTGCCAGCAGCCGACAGGGAGGGCAGTCACCCCTCCACTTT,TRBJ1-6,TRBD1,TRBV27,.
CATSGISRDYGYTF,TGTGCCACCAGTGGAATTTCTCGGGACTATGGCTACACCTTC,TRBJ1-2,.,TRBV24-1,.
CSVGSGTEAFF,TGCAGCGTTGGAAGTGGCACTGAAGCTTTCTTT,TRBJ1-1,.,TRBV29-1,once
CASSPFDGSNQPQHF,TGTGCCAGTAGTCCGTTCGACGGTAGCAATCAGCCCCAGCATTTT,TRBJ1-5,.,TRBV19,.
CASSLVDEQFF,TGTGCCAGCAGCTTGGTCGATGAGCAGTTCTTC,TRBJ2-1,.,TRBV5-6,.
CASRRGVAGGLSTDTQYF,TGTGCCAGCAGGAGAGGAGTGGCGGGGGGCCTTAGCACAGATACGCAGTATTTT,TRBJ2-3,TRBD2,TRBV6-4,.
CASSNRASNQPQHF,TGTGCCAGTAGTAACAGAGCAAGCAATCAGCCCCAGCATTTT,TRBJ1-5,.,TRBV19,.
CATSEPTGDNYGYTF,TGTGCCACCAGTGAACCGACAGGGGACAACTATGGCTACACCTTC,TRBJ1-2,TRBD1,TRBV24-1,.
CAWSLGTGYINEQFF,TGTGCCTGGAGTTTAGGGACAGGGTACATCAATGAGCAGTTCTTC,TRBJ2-1,TRBD1,TRBV30,.
CASSQGGTADGYTF,TGTGCCAGCAGCCAAGGAGGGACGGCTGATGGCTACACCTTC,TRBJ1-2,.,TRBV3-1/TRBV3-2,.
CASSHQAVSEGYGYTF,TGTGCCAGCAGCCACCAAGCAGTTTCCGAGGGGTATGGCTACACCTTC,TRBJ1-2,.,TRBV4-2,.
CASSVILREQYF,TGTGCCAGCAGTGTAATATTGCGGGAGCAGTACTTC,TRBJ2-7,.,TRBV6-4,.
CASSQREAGLYGYTF,TGTGCCAGCAGCCAAAGAGAGGCAGGATTATATGGCTACACCTTC,TRBJ1-2,.,TRBV7-2,.
CASSHRGVNQPQHF,TGTGCCAGCTCACACCGGGGGGTCAATCAGCCCCAGCATTTT,TRBJ1-5,.,TRBV27,.
CATRQGNTEAFF,TGCGCCACTCGACAGGGGAACACTGAAGCTTTCTTT,TRBJ1-1,TRBD1,TRBV10-2,.
CASSRLLGVSNTEAFF,TGTGCCAGCAGCCGCCTGCTGGGCGTTTCGAACACTGAAGCTTTCTTT,TRBJ1-1,.,TRBV2,.
CASSRREGSYNEQFF,TGTGCCAGTAGTCGGCGGGAGGGCTCCTACAATGAGCAGTTCTTC,TRBJ2-1,TRBD2,TRBV19,.
CAIRRDGKTYGYTF,TGTGCCATCAGGAGGGACGGTAAAACGTATGGCTACACCTTC,TRBJ1-2,.,TRBV10-3,.
CASSPGDRGTEAFF,TGTGCCAGCTCACCAGGGGACAGGGGCACTGAAGCTTTCTTT,TRBJ1-1,TRBD1,TRBV18,.
CASSLVSSFYGYTF,TGTGCCAGCAGCTTAGTATCCAGTTTTTATGGCTACACCTTC,TRBJ1-2,.,TRBV7-2,.
CASSLVPTEAFF,TGTGCCAGCAGTTTAGTTCCCACTGAAGCTTTCTTT,TRBJ1-1,.,TRBV28,.
CASSNLQTYNEQFF,TGTGCCAGCAGTAATTTACAGACCTACAATGAGCAGTTCTTC,TRBJ2-1,.,TRBV28,.
CASTLTLTGKGYGYTF,TGTGCCAGCACCTTGACCCTGACAGGGAAGGGCTATGGCTACACCTTC,TRBJ1-2,TRBD1,TRBV5-5,.
CASGREGSYNSPLHF,TGTGCCAGCGGTAGGGAGGGGTCCTATAATTCACCCCTCCACTTT,TRBJ1-6,.,TRBV2,.
CASSQDFRASYEQYF,TGCGCCAGCAGCCAAGATTTCAGGGCCTCCTACGAGCAGTACTTC,TRBJ2-7,.,TRBV4-1,.
CASSFGPSGNVLTF,TGTGCCAGCAGCTTCGGGCCCTCGGGCAACGTCCTGACTTTC,TRBJ2-6,.,TRBV5-8,.
CASSQGEIGVSFLAKNIQYF,TGTGCCAGCAGCCAAGGAGAGATTGGAGTCTCATTTCTAGCCAAAAACATTCAGTACTTC,TRBJ2-4,.,TRBV4-2,.
CAWSDFSLSSYNEQFF,TGTGCCTGGAGTGATTTCTCCTTGAGCTCCTACAATGAGCAGTTCTTC,TRBJ2-1,.,TRBV30,.
CASSELHEAGGPFGVNEQFF,TGTGCCAGCAGTGAACTCCATGAAGCGGGAGGGCCGTTTGGGGTGAATGAGCAGTTCTTC,TRBJ2-1,TRBD2,TRBV2,.
CASSRGGPWGTGELFF,TGTGCCAGCAGCCGGGGGGGGCCGTGGGGCACCGGGGAGCTGTTTTTT,TRBJ2-2,TRBD2,TRBV9,once
CASRGDRSNYGYTF,TGTGCCAGCAGGGGGGACAGGTCGAACTATGGCTACACCTTC,TRBJ1-2,TRBD1,TRBV28,.
CAISESMGMQETQYF,TGTGCCATCAGTGAGTCGATGGGGATGCAAGAGACCCAGTACTTC,TRBJ2-5,.,TRBV10-3,.
CASSYSGTGGNTIYF,TGTGCCAGCAGTTACTCGGGAACAGGGGGAAACACCATATATTTT,TRBJ1-3,.,TRBV6-5,.
CASRDRAGNTEAFF,TGTGCCAGTCGAGACAGGGCGGGGAACACTGAAGCTTTCTTT,TRBJ1-1,TRBD1,TRBV3-1/TRBV3-2,.
CASRPGGSYNSPLHF,TGTGCCAGCAGGCCCGGGGGCTCCTATAATTCACCCCTCCACTTT,TRBJ1-6,.,TRBV2,.
CASRDSGTYNEQFF,TGTGCCAGCAGGGATAGCGGAACTTACAATGAGCAGTTCTTC,TRBJ2-1,.,TRBV25-1,once
CASSTITKGYNEQFF,TGTGCCAGCAGTACTATAACAAAGGGCTACAATGAGCAGTTCTTC,TRBJ2-1,.,TRBV6-2/TRBV6-3,.
CASSQYVNYGYTF,TGTGCCAGCAGCCAATATGTTAACTATGGCTACACCTTC,TRBJ1-2,.,TRBV3-1/TRBV3-2,.
CASSYKVNLAETQYF,TGTGCCAGCAGCTACAAGGTCAATTTGGCGGAGACCCAGTACTTC,TRBJ2-5,.,TRBV4-2,.
CASRPTGDTEAFF,TGTGCCAGCAGACCGACAGGTGACACTGAAGCTTTCTTT,TRBJ1-1,.,TRBV12-3/TRBV12-4,.
CASSFSLGGQPQHF,TGTGCCAGCAGTTTTTCCCTGGGGGGGCAGCCCCAGCATTTT,TRBJ1-5,.,TRBV27,.